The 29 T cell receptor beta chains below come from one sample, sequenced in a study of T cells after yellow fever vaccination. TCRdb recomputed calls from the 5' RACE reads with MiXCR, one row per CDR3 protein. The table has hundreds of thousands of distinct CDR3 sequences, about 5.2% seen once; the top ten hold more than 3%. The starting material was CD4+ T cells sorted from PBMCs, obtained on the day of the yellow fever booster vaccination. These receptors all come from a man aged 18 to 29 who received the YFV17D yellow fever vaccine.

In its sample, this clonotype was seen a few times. The DNA of the CDR3 is TGTGCCAGCAAATCCGCGGGTGAGCAGTTCTTC. It codes for CASKSAGEQFF. This sequence joins TRBV27 and TRBJ2-1; D perhaps matches TRBD2 (5 bases). V was shortened by 7 bases and J by 9 bases, with 10 bases between the two germline ends. There are 11 residues in the CDR3. The germline gives CDR1 MNHEY, CDR2 SMNVEV (reference sequence).

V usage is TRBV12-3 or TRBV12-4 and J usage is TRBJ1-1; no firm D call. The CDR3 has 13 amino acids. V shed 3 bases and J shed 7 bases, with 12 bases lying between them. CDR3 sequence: CASSLDPESEAFF. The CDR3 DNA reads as TGTGCCAGCAGTTTGGACCCCGAAAGTGAAGCTTTCTTT.

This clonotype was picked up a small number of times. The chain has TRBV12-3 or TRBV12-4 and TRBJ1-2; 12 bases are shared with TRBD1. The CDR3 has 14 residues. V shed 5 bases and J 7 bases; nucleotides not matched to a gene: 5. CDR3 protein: CASSRDRGRGGYTF. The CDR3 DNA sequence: TGTGCCAGCAGTCGGGACAGGGGGCGCGGTGGCTACACCTTC.

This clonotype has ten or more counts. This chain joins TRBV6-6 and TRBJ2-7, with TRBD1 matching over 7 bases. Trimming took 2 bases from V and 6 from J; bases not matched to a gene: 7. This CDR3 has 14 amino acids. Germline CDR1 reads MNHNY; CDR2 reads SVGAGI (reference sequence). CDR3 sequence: CASSYGGTASEQYF. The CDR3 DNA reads TGTGCCAGCAGTTACGGTGGGACAGCATCCGAGCAGTACTTC.

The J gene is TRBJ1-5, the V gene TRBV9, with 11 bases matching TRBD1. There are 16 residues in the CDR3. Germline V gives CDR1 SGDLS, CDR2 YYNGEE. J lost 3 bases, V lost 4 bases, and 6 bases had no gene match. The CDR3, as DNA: TGTGCCAGCAGCACCGGGACAGGGGGATTCAATCAGCCCCAGCATTTT. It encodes CASSTGTGGFNQPQHF.

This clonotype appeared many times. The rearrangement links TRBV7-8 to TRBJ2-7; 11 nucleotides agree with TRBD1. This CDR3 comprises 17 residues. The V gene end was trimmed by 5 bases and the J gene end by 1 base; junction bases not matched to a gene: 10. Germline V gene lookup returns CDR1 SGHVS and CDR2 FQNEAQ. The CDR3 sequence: CASSRNQGTGGSYEQYV. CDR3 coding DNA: TGTGCCAGCAGCCGGAATCAAGGGACAGGGGGGTCCTACGAGCAGTACGTC.

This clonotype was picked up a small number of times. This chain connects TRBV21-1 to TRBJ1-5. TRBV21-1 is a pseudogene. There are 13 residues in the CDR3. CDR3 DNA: TGTGCCAGCAGCAAGGGTAGTGGTCAGCCCCAGCATTTT. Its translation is CASSKGSGQPQHF.

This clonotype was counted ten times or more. The CDR3, as DNA: TGTGCCAGCAGTACCGGGGAGCTGTTTTTT. Protein product: CASSTGELFF. The chain has TRBV6-5 and TRBJ2-2; D unresolved. This CDR3 region has 10 residues. CDR1 is MNHEY and CDR2 is SVGAGI in the germline V gene. The V end was cut by 5 bases, the J end by 5 bases, with 0 bases between.

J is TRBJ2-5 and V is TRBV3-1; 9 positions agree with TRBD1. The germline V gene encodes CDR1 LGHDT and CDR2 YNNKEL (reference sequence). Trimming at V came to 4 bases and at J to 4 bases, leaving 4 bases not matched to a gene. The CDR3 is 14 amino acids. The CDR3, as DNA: TGTGCCAGCAGCCGGCTGGACAGGGGAGAGACCCAGTACTTC. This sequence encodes CASSRLDRGETQYF.

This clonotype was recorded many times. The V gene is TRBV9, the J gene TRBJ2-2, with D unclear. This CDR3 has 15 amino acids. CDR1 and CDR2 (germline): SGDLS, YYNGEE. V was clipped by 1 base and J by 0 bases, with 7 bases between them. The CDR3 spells CASSVLGSNTGELFF. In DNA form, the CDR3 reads TGTGCCAGCAGCGTATTGGGTTCGAACACCGGGGAGCTGTTTTTT.

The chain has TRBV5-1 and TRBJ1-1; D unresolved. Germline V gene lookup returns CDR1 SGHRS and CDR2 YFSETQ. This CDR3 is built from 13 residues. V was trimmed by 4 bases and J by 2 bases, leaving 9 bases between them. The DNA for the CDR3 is TGCGCCAGCAGCCCCCCGGAAAACACTGAAGCTTTCTTT. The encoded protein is CASSPPENTEAFF.

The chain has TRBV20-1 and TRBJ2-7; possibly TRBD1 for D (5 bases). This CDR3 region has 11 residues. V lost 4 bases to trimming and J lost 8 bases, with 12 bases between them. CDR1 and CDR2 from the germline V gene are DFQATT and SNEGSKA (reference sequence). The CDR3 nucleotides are TGCAGTGCTATACAGGTGTTTCAGCAGTACTTC. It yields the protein CSAIQVFQQYF.

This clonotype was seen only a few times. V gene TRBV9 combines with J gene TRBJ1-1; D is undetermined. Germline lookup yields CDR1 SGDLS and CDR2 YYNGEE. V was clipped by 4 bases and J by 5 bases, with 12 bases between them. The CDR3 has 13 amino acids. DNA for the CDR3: TGTGCCAGCAGCTTTTGGAGGGATACTGAAGCTTTCTTT. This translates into CASSFWRDTEAFF.

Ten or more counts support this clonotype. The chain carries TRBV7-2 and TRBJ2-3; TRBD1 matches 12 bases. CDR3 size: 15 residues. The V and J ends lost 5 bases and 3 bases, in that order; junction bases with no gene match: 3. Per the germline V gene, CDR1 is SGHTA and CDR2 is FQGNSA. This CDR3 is CASSGTGGGTDTQYF. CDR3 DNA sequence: TGTGCCAGCAGCGGGACAGGGGGCGGGACAGATACGCAGTATTTT.

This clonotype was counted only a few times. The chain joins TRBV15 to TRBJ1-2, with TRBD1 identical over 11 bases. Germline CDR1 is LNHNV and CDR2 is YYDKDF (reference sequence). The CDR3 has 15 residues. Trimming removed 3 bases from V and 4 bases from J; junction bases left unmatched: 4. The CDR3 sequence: CATSRDRGRGYGYTF. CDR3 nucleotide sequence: TGTGCCACCAGCAGGGACAGGGGGCGCGGCTATGGCTACACCTTC.

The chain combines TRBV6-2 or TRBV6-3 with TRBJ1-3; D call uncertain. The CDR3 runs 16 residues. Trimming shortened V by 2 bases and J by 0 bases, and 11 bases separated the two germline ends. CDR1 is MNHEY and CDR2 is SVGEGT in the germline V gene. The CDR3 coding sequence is TGTGCCAGCAGTTACGGCCCTAACAGCTCTGGAAACACCATATATTTT. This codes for CASSYGPNSSGNTIYF.

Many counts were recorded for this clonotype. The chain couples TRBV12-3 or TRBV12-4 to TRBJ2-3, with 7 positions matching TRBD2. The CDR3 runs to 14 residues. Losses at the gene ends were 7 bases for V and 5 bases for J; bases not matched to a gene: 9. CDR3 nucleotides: TGTGCCAGCACCCTAGGGGCTAGCGGAGATACGCAGTATTTT. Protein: CASTLGASGDTQYF.

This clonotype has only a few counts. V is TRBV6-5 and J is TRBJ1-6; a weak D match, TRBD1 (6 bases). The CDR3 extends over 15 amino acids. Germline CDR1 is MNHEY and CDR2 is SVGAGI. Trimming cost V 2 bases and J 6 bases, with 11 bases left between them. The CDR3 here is CASSYRTAINSPLHF. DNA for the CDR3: TGTGCCAGCAGTTACCGGACAGCGATTAATTCACCCCTCCACTTT.

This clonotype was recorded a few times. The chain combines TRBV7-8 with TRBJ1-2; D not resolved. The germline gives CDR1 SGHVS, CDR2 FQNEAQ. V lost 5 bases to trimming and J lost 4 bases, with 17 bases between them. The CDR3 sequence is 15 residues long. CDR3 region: CASSPFNELLYGYTF. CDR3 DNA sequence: TGTGCCAGCAGCCCTTTTAACGAGCTCCTCTATGGCTACACCTTC. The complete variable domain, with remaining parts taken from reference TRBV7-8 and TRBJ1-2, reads GAGVSQSPRYKVAKRGQDVALRCDPISGHVSLFWYQQALGQGPEFLTYFQNEAQLDKSGLPSDRFFAERPEGSVSTLKIQRTQQEDSAVYLCASSPFNELLYGYTFGSGTRLTVV.

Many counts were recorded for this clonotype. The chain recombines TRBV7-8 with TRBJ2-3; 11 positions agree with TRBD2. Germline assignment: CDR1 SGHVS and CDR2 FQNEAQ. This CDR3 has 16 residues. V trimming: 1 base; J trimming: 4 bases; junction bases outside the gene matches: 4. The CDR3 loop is CASSLVGLAGPDTQYF. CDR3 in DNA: TGTGCCAGCAGCTTAGTAGGACTAGCGGGTCCAGATACGCAGTATTTT.

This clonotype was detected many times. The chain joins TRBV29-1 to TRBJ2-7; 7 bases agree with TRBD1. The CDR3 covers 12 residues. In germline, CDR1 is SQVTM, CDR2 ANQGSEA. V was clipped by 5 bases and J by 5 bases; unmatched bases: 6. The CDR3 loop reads CSVFRDSHEQYF. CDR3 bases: TGCAGCGTTTTCCGGGACAGTCACGAGCAGTACTTC.

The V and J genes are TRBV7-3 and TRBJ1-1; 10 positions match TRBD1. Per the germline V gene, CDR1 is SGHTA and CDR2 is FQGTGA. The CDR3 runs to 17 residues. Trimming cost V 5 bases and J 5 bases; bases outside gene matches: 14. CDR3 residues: CASSLVPGQGSRTEAFF. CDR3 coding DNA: TGTGCCAGCAGCCTCGTCCCGGGACAGGGGTCGAGAACTGAAGCTTTCTTT. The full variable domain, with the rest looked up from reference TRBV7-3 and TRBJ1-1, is GAGVSQTPSNKVTEKGKYVELRCDPISGHTALYWYRQSLGQGPEFLIYFQGTGAADDSGLPNDRFFAVRPEGSVSTLKIQRTERGDSAVYLCASSLVPGQGSRTEAFFGQGTRLTVV.

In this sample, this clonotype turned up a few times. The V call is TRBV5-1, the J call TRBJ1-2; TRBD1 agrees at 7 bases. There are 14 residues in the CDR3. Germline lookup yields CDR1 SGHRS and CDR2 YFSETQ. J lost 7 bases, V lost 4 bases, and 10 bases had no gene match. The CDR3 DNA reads TGCGCCAGCAGCCCCCAGACAGGGCCCGTTGGCTACACCTTC. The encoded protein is CASSPQTGPVGYTF.

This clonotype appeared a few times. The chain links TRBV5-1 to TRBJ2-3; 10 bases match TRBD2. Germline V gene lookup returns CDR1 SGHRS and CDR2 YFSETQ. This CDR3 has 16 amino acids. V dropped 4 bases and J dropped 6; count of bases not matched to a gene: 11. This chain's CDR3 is CASSTGLAEWDDTQYF. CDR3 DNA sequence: TGCGCCAGCAGCACAGGACTAGCGGAGTGGGACGATACGCAGTATTTT.

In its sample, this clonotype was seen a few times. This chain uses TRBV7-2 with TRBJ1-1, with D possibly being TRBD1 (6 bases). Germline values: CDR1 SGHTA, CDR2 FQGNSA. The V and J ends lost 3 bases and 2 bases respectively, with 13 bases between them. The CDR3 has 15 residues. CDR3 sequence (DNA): TGTGCCAGCAGCTTCCGGGGGCCTACCAACACTGAAGCTTTCTTT. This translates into CASSFRGPTNTEAFF.

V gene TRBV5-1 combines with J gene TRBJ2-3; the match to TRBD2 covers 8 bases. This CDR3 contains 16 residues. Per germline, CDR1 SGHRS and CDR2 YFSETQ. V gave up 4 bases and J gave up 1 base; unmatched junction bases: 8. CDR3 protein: CASSLIAGRGTDTQYF. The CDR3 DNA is TGCGCCAGCAGCCTAATAGCGGGGAGGGGCACAGATACGCAGTATTTT.

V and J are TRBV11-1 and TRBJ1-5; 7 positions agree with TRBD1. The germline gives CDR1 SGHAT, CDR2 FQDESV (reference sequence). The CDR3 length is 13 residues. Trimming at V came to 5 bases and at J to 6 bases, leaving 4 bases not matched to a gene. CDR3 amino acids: CASSANRGQPQHF. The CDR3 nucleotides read TGTGCCAGCAGCGCCAACAGGGGTCAGCCCCAGCATTTT.

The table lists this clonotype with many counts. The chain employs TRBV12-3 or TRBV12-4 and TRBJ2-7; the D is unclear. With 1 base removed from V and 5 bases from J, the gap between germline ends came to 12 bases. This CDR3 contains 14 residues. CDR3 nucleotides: TGTGCCAGCAGTTTAGGAGTGAGAGGCAACGAGCAGTACTTC. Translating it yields CASSLGVRGNEQYF.

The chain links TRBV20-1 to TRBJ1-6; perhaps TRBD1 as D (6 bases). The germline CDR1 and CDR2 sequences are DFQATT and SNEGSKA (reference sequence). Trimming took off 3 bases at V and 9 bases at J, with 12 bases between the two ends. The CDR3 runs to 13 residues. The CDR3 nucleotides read TGCAGTGCTAGGGGCTTAGGGGGTTCACCCCTCCACTTT. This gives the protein CSARGLGGSPLHF.